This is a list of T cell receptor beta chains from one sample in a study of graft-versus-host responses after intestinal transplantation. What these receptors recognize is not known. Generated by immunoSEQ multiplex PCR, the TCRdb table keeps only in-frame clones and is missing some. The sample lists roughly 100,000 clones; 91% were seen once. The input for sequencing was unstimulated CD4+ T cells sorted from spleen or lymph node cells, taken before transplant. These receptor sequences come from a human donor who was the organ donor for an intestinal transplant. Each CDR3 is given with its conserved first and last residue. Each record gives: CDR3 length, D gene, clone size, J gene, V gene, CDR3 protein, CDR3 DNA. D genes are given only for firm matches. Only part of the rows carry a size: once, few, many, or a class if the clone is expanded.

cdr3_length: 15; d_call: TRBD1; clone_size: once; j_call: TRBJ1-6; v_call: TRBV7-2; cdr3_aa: CASSGRTGFRSPLHF; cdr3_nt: TGTGCCAGCAGCGGAAGGACAGGGTTTCGGTCACCCCTCCACTTT
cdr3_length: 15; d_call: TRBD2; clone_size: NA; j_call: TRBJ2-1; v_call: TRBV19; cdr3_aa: CASSLGGDSYNEQFF; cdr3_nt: TGTGCCAGTAGCCTCGGGGGGGACTCCTACAATGAGCAGTTCTTC
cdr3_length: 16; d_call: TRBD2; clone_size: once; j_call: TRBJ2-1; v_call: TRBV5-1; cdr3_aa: CASSLTAGYTYNEQFF; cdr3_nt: TGCGCCAGCAGCTTGACAGCGGGGTATACCTACAATGAGCAGTTCTTC
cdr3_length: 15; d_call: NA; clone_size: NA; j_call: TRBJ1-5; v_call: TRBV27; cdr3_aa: CASSYSRGSNQPQHF; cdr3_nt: TGTGCCAGCAGTTACTCCAGGGGTAGCAATCAGCCCCAGCATTTT
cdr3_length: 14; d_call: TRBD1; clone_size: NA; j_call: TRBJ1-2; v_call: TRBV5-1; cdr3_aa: CASTSRTGEYGYTF; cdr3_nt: TGCGCCAGCACTTCTCGGACAGGGGAATATGGCTACACCTTC
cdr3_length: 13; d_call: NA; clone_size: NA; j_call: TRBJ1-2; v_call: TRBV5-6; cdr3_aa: CASSRQGNYGCTF; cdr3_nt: TGTGCCAGCAGCCGTCAGGGGAACTATGGCTGCACCTTC
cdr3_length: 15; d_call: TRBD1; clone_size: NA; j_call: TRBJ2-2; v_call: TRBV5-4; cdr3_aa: CASSRTGTNTGELFF; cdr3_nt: TGTGCCAGCAGCCGGACAGGGACGAACACCGGGGAGCTGTTTTTT
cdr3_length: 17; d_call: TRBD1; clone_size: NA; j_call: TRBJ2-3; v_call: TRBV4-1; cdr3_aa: CASSPLGRDRGGDTQYF; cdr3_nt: TGCGCCAGCAGCCCCCTAGGGAGGGACAGGGGGGGAGATACGCAGTATTTT
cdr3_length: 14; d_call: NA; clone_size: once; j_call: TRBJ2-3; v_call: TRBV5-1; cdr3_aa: CASSLMFSADTQYF; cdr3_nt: TGCGCCAGCAGCTTGATGTTTAGCGCCGATACGCAGTATTTT
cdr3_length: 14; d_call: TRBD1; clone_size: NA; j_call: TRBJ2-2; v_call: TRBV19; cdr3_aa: CASSMGRGRGELFF; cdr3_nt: TGTGCCAGTAGTATGGGAAGGGGGCGAGGGGAGCTGTTTTTT
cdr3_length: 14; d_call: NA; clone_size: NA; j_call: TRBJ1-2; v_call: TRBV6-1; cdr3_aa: CASRRYRENYGYTF; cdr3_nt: TGTGCCAGCAGGAGGTACAGGGAAAACTATGGCTACACCTTC
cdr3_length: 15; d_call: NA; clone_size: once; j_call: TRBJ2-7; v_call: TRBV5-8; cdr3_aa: CASSLAGVSSYEQYF; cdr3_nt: TGTGCCAGCAGCTTGGCAGGGGTGAGCTCCTACGAGCAGTACTTC
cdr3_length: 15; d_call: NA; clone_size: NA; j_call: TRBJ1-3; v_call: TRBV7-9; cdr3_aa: CASSLAGVDGNTIYF; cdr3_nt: TGTGCCAGCAGCTTGGCAGGGGTGGATGGAAACACCATATATTTT
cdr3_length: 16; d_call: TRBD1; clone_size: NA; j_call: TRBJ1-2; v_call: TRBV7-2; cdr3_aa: CASILSPTTGESGYTF; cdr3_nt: TGTGCCAGCATCCTATCACCAACGACAGGGGAGAGTGGCTACACCTTC
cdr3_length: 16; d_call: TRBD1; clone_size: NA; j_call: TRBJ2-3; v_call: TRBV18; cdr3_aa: CASSLGQGTSTDTQYF; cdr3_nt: TGTGCCAGCTCACTTGGACAGGGAACTAGCACAGATACGCAGTATTTT